Below are 21 T cell receptor beta chains sequenced from a single sample in a study of CD8+ T cells in alopecia areata. Treatment meaning: oral pan-JAK inhibitor, 5-10 mg twice daily. Following RNA extraction, reverse transcription yielded cDNA that acted as the sequencing template. The assay was immunoSEQ multiplex PCR, and TCRdb's table has in-frame clones only and misses some. This table holds 190,000 or so clones, around 60% found once. The sequenced sample was CD8+ T cells sorted from blood, obtained at week 24, from a patient treated with tofacitinib. The origin of the receptors is a human donor with alopecia areata.

In this sample, this clone turned up a few times. The rearrangement joins TRBV4-1 to TRBJ1-6; the D gene is possibly TRBD1 (5 bases). CDR3 length: 16 amino acids. Germline lookup yields CDR1 MGHRA and CDR2 YSYEKL. The V end was cut by 3 bases, the J end by 0 bases, with 9 bases between. The CDR3 loop reads CASSHRESSYNSPLHF. The CDR3, as DNA: TGCGCCAGCAGCCACAGGGAAAGCTCCTATAATTCACCCCTCCACTTT.

This clone was detected only a few times. CDR3 in amino acids: CASSRTSGGPYNEQFF. CDR3 DNA: TGCGCCAGCAGCCGGACTAGCGGGGGTCCCTACAATGAGCAGTTCTTC. J is TRBJ2-1 and V is TRBV4-1, with 13 bases aligning to TRBD2. The junction had 2 bases not matched to a gene; V was cut back by 4 bases and J by 2 bases. The germline gives CDR1 MGHRA, CDR2 YSYEKL. CDR3 length: 16 amino acids.

The V call is TRBV13, the J call TRBJ2-1; tentative D call: TRBD1 (5 bases). CDR1 and CDR2 (germline): PRHDT, FYEKMQ (reference sequence). The V end lost 5 bases, the J end lost 5 bases, and 19 bases lay between the germline ends. This CDR3 is 16 amino acids long. The CDR3 DNA sequence: TGTGCCAGCAGCCCACGCTCTGGGGCCCGGGACAATGAGCAGTTCTTC. Translation gives CASSPRSGARDNEQFF.

The genes are TRBV7-2 and TRBJ2-5, with no clear D. V was shortened by 2 bases and J by 5 bases, with 6 bases between the two germline ends. CDR3 length: 12 amino acids. CDR1 is SGHTA, CDR2 FQGNSA, per germline. The CDR3, as DNA: TGTGCCAGCAGCTTAACGGCGGAGACCCAGTACTTC. Its protein product is CASSLTAETQYF.

The genes are TRBV5-1 and TRBJ2-2; TRBD2 agrees at 8 bases. Germline V gives CDR1 SGHRS, CDR2 YFSETQ. This CDR3 is 17 amino acids long. The V and J ends lost 3 bases and 0 bases, in that order; junction bases with no gene match: 7. CDR3 in DNA: TGCGCCAGCAGCTGGAAGCGGGGGACGACGAACACCGGGGAGCTGTTTTTT. The encoded protein is CASSWKRGTTNTGELFF.

The CDR3 spells CASSSLAARETQYF. CDR3 sequence (DNA): TGTGCCAGCAGTTCCCTAGCGGCTCGAGAGACCCAGTACTTC. This sequence joins TRBV7-9 and TRBJ2-5; 7 bases match TRBD2. V gave up 6 bases and J gave up 4 bases; unmatched junction bases: 8. Germline V CDR1 and CDR2: SEHNR, FQNEAQ (reference sequence). The length of the CDR3 is 14 residues. Based on the CDR3 plus reference TRBV7-9 and TRBJ2-5, the full variable domain is DTGVSQNPRHKITKRGQNVTFRCDPISEHNRLYWYRQTLGQGPEFLTYFQNEAQLEKSRLLSDRFSAERPKGSFSTLEIQRTEQGDSAMYLCASSSLAARETQYFGPGTRLLVL.

This clone was seen a handful of times. The rearrangement links TRBV6-6 to TRBJ2-3, with D possibly called TRBD1 or TRBD2 (5 bases each). Germline V gene lookup returns CDR1 MNHNY and CDR2 SVGAGI (reference sequence). Trimming took off 0 bases at V and 1 base at J, with 8 bases between the two ends. This CDR3 is 15 amino acids long. The CDR3 protein is CASSYSRGGTDTQYF. In nucleotides, the CDR3 is TGTGCCAGCAGTTACTCGAGAGGGGGCACAGATACGCAGTATTTT.

The rearrangement joins TRBV13 to TRBJ1-1; the D gene is possibly TRBD1 (6 bases). Germline V CDR1 and CDR2: PRHDT, FYEKMQ (reference sequence). V lost 7 bases and J 1 base, leaving 16 bases between the germline ends. This CDR3 spans 15 amino acids. The CDR3, as DNA: TGTGCCAGCACTTTGCTCATAGGGGGGAACACTGAAGCTTTCTTT. Protein sequence: CASTLLIGGNTEAFF. Full variable domain (rest looked up from reference TRBV13 and TRBJ1-1): AAGVIQSPRHLIKEKRETATLKCYPIPRHDTVYWYQQGPGQDPQFLISFYEKMQSDKGSIPDRFSAQQFSDYHSELNMSSLELGDSALYFCASTLLIGGNTEAFFGQGTRLTVV.

This chain connects TRBV25-1 to TRBJ1-6; D is uncertain. CDR3 size: 15 residues. Looked up from germline, CDR1 is MGHDK and CDR2 is SYGVNS. The V and J ends lost 3 bases and 7 bases respectively, with 13 bases between them. The CDR3, as DNA: TGTGCCAGCAGTGAGAAGGGCAGTTTAAATTCACCCCTCCACTTT. Translation: CASSEKGSLNSPLHF.

V usage is TRBV5-1 and J usage is TRBJ1-5; D remains ambiguous. The ends were cut back, 4 bases at V and 0 bases at J, with 11 bases in the middle. There are 15 residues in the CDR3. In germline, CDR1 is SGHRS, CDR2 YFSETQ. The CDR3 nucleotides are TGCGCCAGCAGCGAAGGATGGGGTAGCAATCAGCCCCAGCATTTT. Amino acids: CASSEGWGSNQPQHF.

The chain has TRBV29-1 and TRBJ1-3, with 10 bases matching TRBD1. Trimming at V came to 3 bases and at J to 0 bases, leaving 2 bases not matched to a gene. Germline CDR1 reads SQVTM; CDR2 reads ANQGSEA. The CDR3 runs 15 residues. The CDR3 is CSVEGQGSSGNTIYF. Written as DNA, the CDR3 is TGCAGCGTTGAGGGACAGGGGAGCTCTGGAAACACCATATATTTT.

The chain carries TRBV10-3 and TRBJ1-5; 12 bases are a match to TRBD1. The CDR3 consists of 17 residues. Germline assignment: CDR1 ENHRY and CDR2 SYGVKD. Trimming took 2 bases from V and 3 from J; bases not matched to a gene: 5. CDR3 region: CAISETGQGATNQPQHF. CDR3 DNA: TGTGCCATCAGTGAGACGGGACAGGGGGCGACCAATCAGCCCCAGCATTTT.

This chain links TRBV30 with TRBJ2-6; D not resolved. V was clipped by 0 bases and J by 0 bases, with 6 bases between them. The CDR3 contains 15 residues. The germline V gene encodes CDR1 GTSNPN and CDR2 SVGIG (reference sequence). CDR3: CAWSVTLSGANVLTF. The CDR3 nucleotides read TGTGCCTGGAGTGTAACACTCTCTGGGGCCAACGTCCTGACTTTC. Filled out from reference TRBV30 and TRBJ2-6, the complete variable domain reads SQTIHQWPATLVQPVGSPLSLECTVEGTSNPNLYWYRQAAGRGLQLLFYSVGIGQISSEVPQNLSASRPQDRQFILSSKKLLLSDSGFYLCAWSVTLSGANVLTFGAGSRLTVL.

This chain's CDR3 is CASRPNSAITGELFF. CDR3 DNA sequence: TGCGCCAGCCGTCCAAATAGCGCGATCACCGGGGAGCTGTTTTTT. The chain combines TRBV5-1 with TRBJ2-2, with D perhaps matching TRBD2 (5 bases). The CDR3 spans 15 residues. CDR1 and CDR2 from the germline V gene are SGHRS and YFSETQ. Trimming took 7 bases from V and 4 from J, leaving 17 bases between them.

The chain has TRBV29-1 and TRBJ1-2, with TRBD1 matching 9 bases. V shed 1 base and J 8 bases; nucleotides not matched to a gene: 5. Germline loops: CDR1 SQVTM, CDR2 ANQGSEA. This CDR3 has 13 amino acids. CDR3 in DNA: TGCAGCGTTGAAGCGGGACAGGGTGGAGGCTACACCTTC. Translating gives CSVEAGQGGGYTF.

This clone has a handful of counts. The chain recombines TRBV4-1 with TRBJ2-7; either TRBD1 or TRBD2 may fit D (5 bases each). V dropped 1 base and J dropped 2 bases, with 21 bases sitting between them. This CDR3 is 18 amino acids long. Germline CDR1 reads MGHRA; CDR2 reads YSYEKL. The DNA for the CDR3 is TGCGCCAGCAGCCAAGTCTCCCTACTACTAGGGACCACCTACGAGCAGTACTTC. Its translation: CASSQVSLLLGTTYEQYF.

This chain joins TRBV9 and TRBJ2-3; D gene unclear. The V end was cut by 7 bases, the J end by 3 bases, with 9 bases between. Germline V gene sequence: CDR1 SGDLS, CDR2 YYNGEE. This CDR3 region has 12 residues. The DNA of the CDR3 is TGTGCCAGCTCCCAGACGACAGATACGCAGTATTTT. Its translation: CASSQTTDTQYF.

The gene calls are TRBV19 and TRBJ1-2, with D possibly being TRBD1 (6 bases). Germline lookup yields CDR1 LNHDA and CDR2 SQIVND (reference sequence). V lost 3 bases, J lost 3 bases, and 11 bases lay in between. This CDR3 contains 14 residues. This chain's CDR3 is CASSMLQGHYGYTF. As DNA, the CDR3 is TGTGCCAGTAGTATGTTACAGGGACACTATGGCTACACCTTC.

The chain is built from TRBV5-6 and TRBJ2-2; D unclear. The CDR3 runs to 13 residues. The V gene lost 4 bases and the J gene lost 6 bases, with 10 bases spanning the gap. Germline loops: CDR1 SGHDT, CDR2 YYEEEE. The CDR3 DNA sequence: TGTGCCAGCAGCCCGGGCCCGGCCGGGGAGCTGTTTTTT. Translation: CASSPGPAGELFF.

The V call is TRBV7-6, the J call TRBJ2-3; weak D call: TRBD1 (6 bases). The CDR3 sequence is 15 residues long. The V and J ends lost 1 base and 4 bases respectively, with 12 bases between them. Germline assignment: CDR1 SGHVS and CDR2 FNYEAQ. CDR3 sequence reads: CASSLVQGRADTQYF. As DNA, the CDR3 is TGTGCCAGCAGCTTAGTGCAGGGGAGAGCAGATACGCAGTATTTT.

The chain is built from TRBV29-1 and TRBJ1-4; TRBD1 matches 7 bases. V gave up 5 bases and J gave up 6 bases; unmatched junction bases: 3. The CDR3 is 12 amino acids. Per the germline V gene, CDR1 is SQVTM and CDR2 is ANQGSEA. CDR3 nucleotides: TGCAGCGTTACAGGGGTCGATGAAAAACTGTTTTTT. As protein: CSVTGVDEKLFF.